This T cell receptor (beta chain) was obtained from a study of blood T cell repertoires in COVID-19. Study background: In each case, the material was cDNA or gDNA derived from T cells, B-cell-depleted T cells, or PBMCs.

Unmatched junction bases numbered 8, after V lost 2 bases and J lost 3 bases. Germline V gene sequence: CDR1 SGHTS, CDR2 YDEGEE. The CDR3 has 16 residues. The table came from immunoSEQ multiplex PCR; TCRdb's copy has only in-frame clones and leaves some out. The table lists 180,000 or so clones, roughly 84% of them singletons. Enrolled through a virtual design, the participants were between about 18 and 100 years of age and came from about two dozen US areas. The chain employs TRBV5-8 and TRBJ1-2; 9 nucleotides align to TRBD1. This TCR came from a woman in her sixties or seventies who had recovered from COVID-19. Sequencing used PBMCs or T cells enriched from blood (not recorded which). CDR3 coding DNA: TGTGCCAGCAGCTTTTCCACAGGGGGCATTGACTATGGCTACACCTTC. It translates to CASSFSTGGIDYGYTF. The full variable domain, its missing parts supplied by reference TRBV5-8 and TRBJ1-2, is EAGVTQSPTHLIKTRGQQATLRCSPISGHTSVYWYQQALGLGLQFLLWYDEGEERNRGNFPPRFSGRQFPNYSSELNVNALELEDSALYLCASSFSTGGIDYGYTFGSGTRLTVV.